This T cell receptor (beta chain) was captured in a study of T cell responses to AZD1222 COVID-19 vaccine (dated by TCRdb to the early 2020s). Concerning the study at large: AZD1222 recipients given second doses at about 4 weeks or at about 12 weeks were pooled, since spike-specific TCR depth and breadth were not found to differ between the two schedules. A total of just over 230 trial participants underwent TCR sequencing, of whom roughly 210 had received two doses of AZD1222 and some 25 had received two doses of the MenACWY control vaccine. Trial participants were enrolled into age subgroups of 18-55, 56-69 and 70-plus years, which contained about 150, 28 and 57 TCR-sequenced participants, respectively. Overall study outcomes, separate from this receptor: Reportedly, close to half of the unique spike-specific TCRs recognized epitopes lying outside the regions that are mutated in the B.1.351 and B.1.1.7 variants. In the small 56-69-year group, the increase in depth fell short of significance, most likely because of low power. Most participants were white British and females outnumbered males, and the authors suggested that clonal diversity may have been underestimated. After two AZD1222 doses, spike-specific TCR breadth and depth were significantly higher than at day 0 and than in MenACWY recipients. The vaccine-associated CD4 TCRs covered the entire spike protein, and the dominant responses fell in regions 160-218 and 743-854. Only five to seven AZD1222 recipients were SARS-CoV-2 seropositive at baseline, limiting conclusions about previously exposed vaccinees. Because no day 14 peak-response samples were available, the repertoires could be characterized only after the peak T cell response.

As regards this clone: What this receptor recognizes is not known. The record has no base qualities; no much larger clone is one base away.

V is pruned by 6 bases and J by 3 bases, leaving 5 bases of the junction without a gene match. The CDR3, cysteine through phenylalanine, is 13 amino acids long. Only the CDR3 DNA is retained, 39 bases long and in frame from the first base. CDR1 MNHNY and CDR2 SVGAGI were looked up in the germline V gene (reference sequence). The CDR3 regions of human TCRbeta chains were analyzed by immunosequencing. The original pipeline was this. TCRs in the repertoires were matched against a reference library of SARS-CoV-2-specific TCRs that had been generated with the MIRA antigen-specificity platform. Breadth meant the fraction of unique TCRs that were SARS-CoV-2-associated, whereas depth meant the fraction of total T cells that were SARS-CoV-2-associated. Using the MIRA data, every spike-specific TCR was mapped to the spike region that the TCR reacted to and assigned to either a CD4 or a CD8 class. Log10-transformed breadth and depth values were compared by one-way ANOVA with Sidak's multiple comparisons tests. Drawn from immuneACCESS, this table holds only the in-frame rearrangements with V and J called that TCRdb kept. Clones are partly lost; checked studies trace under half to an unresolved V gene and leave the rest unexplained. The D gene and trimming were derived from the DNA, and the V and J assignments and clone size from that table. The table for this sample lists fewer than 120,000 clones; around 80% of them were counted only once. Together, the top ten hold about 4.6% of the sample.

In light of the paper, this sample's time point label describes: baseline before first vaccination. Samples from vaccinated people were obtained from the UK trials COV001 and COV002, which included a single-blind randomized controlled phase 2/3 trial of AZD1222 (ChAdOx1 nCoV-19) in healthy adults. For TCRbeta chain sequencing, PBMC samples from trial participants were taken at day 0 and at day 28 after the second dose. The sequence derives from an adult in good health. The V and J segments used are TRBV6-6 and TRBJ2-7; TRBD2 lines up with 7 middle nucleotides. This specimen was peripheral blood, taken on day 0 of AZD1222 vaccination. The nucleotide sequence is given as TGTGCCAGCAGGGGCGGGAGCGGCTACGAGCAGTACTTC. Its protein product is CASRGGSGYEQYF.